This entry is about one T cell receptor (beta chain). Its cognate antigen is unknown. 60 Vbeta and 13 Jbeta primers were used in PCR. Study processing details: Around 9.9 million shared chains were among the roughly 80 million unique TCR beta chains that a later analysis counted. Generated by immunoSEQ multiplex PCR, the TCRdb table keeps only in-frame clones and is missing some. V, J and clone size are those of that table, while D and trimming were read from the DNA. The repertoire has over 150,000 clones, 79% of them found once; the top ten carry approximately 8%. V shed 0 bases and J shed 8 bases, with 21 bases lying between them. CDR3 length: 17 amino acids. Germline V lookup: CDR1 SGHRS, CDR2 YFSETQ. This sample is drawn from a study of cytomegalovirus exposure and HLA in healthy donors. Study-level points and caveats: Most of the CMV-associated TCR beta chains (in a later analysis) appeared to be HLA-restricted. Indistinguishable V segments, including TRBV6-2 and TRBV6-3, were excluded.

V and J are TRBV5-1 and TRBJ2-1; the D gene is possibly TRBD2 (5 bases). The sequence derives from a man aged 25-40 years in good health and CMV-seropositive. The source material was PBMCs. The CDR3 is CASSLGVKASSMHEQFF. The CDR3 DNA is TGCGCCAGCAGCTTGGGAGTAAAAGCTAGCAGCATGCATGAGCAGTTCTTC.